The sequence of this T cell receptor (beta chain) was determined in a study of T cell responses to AZD1222 COVID-19 vaccine. Findings and limits, study-wide: Per reports, nearly half of all spike-specific TCRs target regions that are unmutated in variants. Females outnumbered males among donors, who were mostly white British; clonal diversity was possibly underestimated.

As concerns this clone: Antigen: not known.

Germline values: CDR1 SGHAT, CDR2 FQNNGV. Trimming took 4 bases from V and 3 from J, leaving 7 bases between them. This CDR3 region has 13 residues. TCRdb's table, derived via immunoSEQ multiplex PCR, lists solely in-frame clones and lacks some. The profile shows fewer than 250,000 clones, 93% of them singletons. The starting material was peripheral blood, obtained on day 0 of MenACWY control vaccination. The sequence came from an adult in good health. The chain couples TRBV11-2 to TRBJ1-5; no definite D call. The CDR3 protein is CASSSRYNQPQHF. The CDR3, as DNA: TGTGCCAGCAGCTCTCGGTACAATCAGCCCCAGCATTTT.